The clone carrying this TCR beta chain was observed a single time. Its matching antigen is unknown. Use of 60 Vbeta and 13 Jbeta primers characterized the PCR. Sequencing used immunoSEQ multiplex PCR; TCRdb keeps in-frame clones, though not all of them. The repertoire has approximately 220,000 clones, less than 85% of them found once; the top ten carry about 0.63%. The data belong to a study of cytomegalovirus exposure and HLA in healthy donors. Study outcomes and limitations: Certain sequence variants were highly shared and formed a cluster, and this cluster was likely a sequencing artifact. In a later analysis, donors in an Asian-associated ancestry cluster reportedly had fewer N-insertions in productive TCRs than the cohort mean.

Between the trimmed V and J ends, which lost 0 bases and 10 bases, there was a span of 22 bases. Germline V gives CDR1 SGHRS, CDR2 YFSETQ. This CDR3 spans 16 amino acids. The origin of this receptor is a young man in good health and CMV-seronegative. The genes are TRBV5-1 and TRBJ1-1; a possible D gene is TRBD1 (5 bases). Sequences were obtained from PBMCs. CDR3: CASSLEGLTMAGGAFF. In DNA, the CDR3 is TGCGCCAGCAGCTTGGAGGGTTTAACTATGGCCGGGGGAGCTTTCTTT. The full variable domain, in which reference TRBV5-1 and TRBJ1-1 provide the parts outside the CDR3, is KAGVTQTPRYLIKTRGQQVTLSCSPISGHRSVSWYQQTPGQGLQFLFEYFSETQRNKGNFPGRFSGRQFSNSRSEMNVSTLELGDSALYLCASSLEGLTMAGGAFFGQGTRLTVV.